The source of this T cell receptor (beta chain) is a study of T cells in localized non-small cell lung cancer. Libraries were prepared by immunoSEQ multiplex PCR; TCRdb keeps only in-frame clonotypes and omits some of them. This table holds roughly 39,000 clones, around 90% found once. This clone was detected only once. Antigen unknown. General observations from the study: Researchers found a median approximately 60 of the top 100 tumor clones in adjacent lung. Longer overall survival was linked to higher blood T cell density. Uninvolved adjacent lung showed the highest T cell clonality, exceeding tumor.

Germline loops: CDR1 SGHAT, CDR2 FQNNGV. The CDR3 runs 16 residues. V lost 1 base, J lost 4 bases, and 16 bases lay in between. The origin of this receptor is a man aged 18 to 49 with stage I lung adenocarcinoma. Specimen: peripheral blood, collected before any cancer treatment. The J gene is TRBJ1-1, the V gene TRBV11-2; D might be TRBD1 (6 bases). The CDR3 nucleotides read TGTGCCAGCAGCTTAGTGGGGGGGCGCGTGGGCACTGAAGCTTTCTTT. It specifies CASSLVGGRVGTEAFF.